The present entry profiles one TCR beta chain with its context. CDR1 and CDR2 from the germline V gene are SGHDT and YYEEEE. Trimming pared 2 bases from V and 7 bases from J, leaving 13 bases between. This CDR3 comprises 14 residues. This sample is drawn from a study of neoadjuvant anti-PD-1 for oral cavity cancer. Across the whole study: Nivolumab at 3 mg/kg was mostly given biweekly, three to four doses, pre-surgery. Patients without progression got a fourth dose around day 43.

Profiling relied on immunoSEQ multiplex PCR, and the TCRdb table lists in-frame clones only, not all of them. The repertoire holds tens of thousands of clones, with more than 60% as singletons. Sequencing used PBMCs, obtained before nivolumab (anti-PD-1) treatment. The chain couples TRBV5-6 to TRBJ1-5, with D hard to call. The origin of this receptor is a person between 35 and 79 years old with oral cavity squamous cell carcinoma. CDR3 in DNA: TGTGCCAGCAGCTTAAGGGTCCGGAACCAGCCCCAGCATTTT. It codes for CASSLRVRNQPQHF.